A single T cell receptor beta chain is shown here with its context. Its antigen is unidentified. Distinct nucleotide sequences in the sample also encode this CDR3. CD45RO-negative CD8 cells positively selected for CCR7 made up the naive population, which excluded terminally differentiated effector memory CD45RA+ cells. Trimming pared 0 bases from V and 5 bases from J, leaving 6 bases between. Germline values: CDR1 SGDLS, CDR2 YYNGEE. This CDR3 has 12 amino acids. This table comes from immunoSEQ multiplex PCR, and its TCRdb copy is limited to in-frame clones, with some not included. The data hold a few million clones, with just over 90% observed a single time. The sample belongs to a study of shared clonotypes between healthy human individuals. Study-level points and caveats: Between a few donors, naive CD4 clonotypes were shared at a level of around 4.9%.

V gene TRBV9 combines with J gene TRBJ2-7; D gene ambiguous. This receptor was taken from a man between 18 and 35 years old in good health. Some clones in this sample may be carry-over from other donors' samples. Sequenced input: naive CD8+ T cells from PBMCs. The DNA for the CDR3 is TGTGCCAGCAGCGTAGGAGAGAACGAGCAGTACTTC. Residues: CASSVGENEQYF.